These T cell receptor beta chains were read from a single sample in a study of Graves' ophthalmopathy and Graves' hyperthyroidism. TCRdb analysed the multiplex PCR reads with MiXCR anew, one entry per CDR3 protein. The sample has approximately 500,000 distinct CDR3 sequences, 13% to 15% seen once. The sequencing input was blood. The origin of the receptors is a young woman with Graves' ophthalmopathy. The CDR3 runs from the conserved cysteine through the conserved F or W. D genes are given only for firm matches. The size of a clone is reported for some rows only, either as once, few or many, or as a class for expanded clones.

CDR3nt: TGTGCCAGCAGTTTCGGTGGCACCTCCGGGACCGAGCAGTACTTC
CDR3aa: CASSFGGTSGTEQYF
j_gene: TRBJ2-7
v_gene: TRBV12-3/TRBV12-4
abundance: many
d_gene: NA

CDR3nt: TGTGCCAGCAGTTTGGCAAGATGGCAGTACTTC
CDR3aa: CASSLARWQYF
j_gene: TRBJ2-7
v_gene: TRBV28
abundance: many
d_gene: NA

CDR3nt: TGTGCCAGCTCACCAGCGGGTTTGGTTGTCGAGCAGTACTTC
CDR3aa: CASSPAGLVVEQYF
j_gene: TRBJ2-7
v_gene: TRBV18
abundance: many
d_gene: NA

CDR3nt: TGTGCCAGCTCACGGGGAGTAGGGACAGAATCGTTC
CDR3aa: CASSRGVGTESF
j_gene: TRBJ2-7
v_gene: TRBV18
abundance: NA
d_gene: TRBD1

CDR3nt: TGTGCCAGCAGCGAGCCGGACAGGGGCACTGAAGCTTTCTTT
CDR3aa: CASSEPDRGTEAFF
j_gene: TRBJ1-1
v_gene: TRBV7-9
abundance: few
d_gene: TRBD1

CDR3nt: TGTGCCAGCAGCCCAATTACGAAGAACACTGAAGCTTTCTTT
CDR3aa: CASSPITKNTEAFF
j_gene: TRBJ1-1
v_gene: TRBV7-9
abundance: many
d_gene: NA

CDR3nt: TGTGCCAGCAGCTTAGAGGTTGGCTACACCTTC
CDR3aa: CASSLEVGYTF
j_gene: TRBJ1-2
v_gene: TRBV7-9
abundance: many
d_gene: NA

CDR3nt: TGTGCCAGCAGTGAAACCGGGACGGGCAATTCACCCCTCCACTTT
CDR3aa: CASSETGTGNSPLHF
j_gene: TRBJ1-6
v_gene: TRBV25-1
abundance: many
d_gene: NA

CDR3nt: TGCAGCGTTGTGACGCCGTCCCAAGGCTACACCTTC
CDR3aa: CSVVTPSQGYTF
j_gene: TRBJ1-2
v_gene: TRBV29-1
abundance: many
d_gene: NA

CDR3nt: TGTGCCAGCAGTTTATTCGGGGCCCGCTACGAGCAGTACTTC
CDR3aa: CASSLFGARYEQYF
j_gene: TRBJ2-7
v_gene: TRBV28
abundance: many
d_gene: NA

CDR3nt: TGTGCCAGCAGTTTAGGCAGGGAAGGTAGAGGGGACCAAGAGACCCAGTACTTC
CDR3aa: CASSLGREGRGDQETQYF
j_gene: TRBJ2-5
v_gene: TRBV28
abundance: many
d_gene: NA

CDR3nt: TGCGCCAGCAGCCGGGCCTCTAGCGGGAGAGACTACGAGCAGTACTTC
CDR3aa: CASSRASSGRDYEQYF
j_gene: TRBJ2-7
v_gene: TRBV4-1
abundance: NA
d_gene: TRBD2

CDR3nt: TGTGCCAGCAGTTTAAAGGCCCCAGAGACCCAGTACTTC
CDR3aa: CASSLKAPETQYF
j_gene: TRBJ2-5
v_gene: TRBV28
abundance: many
d_gene: NA

CDR3nt: TGTGCCATCAGTTACCCGGACAGAAGCTACACCTTC
CDR3aa: CAISYPDRSYTF
j_gene: TRBJ1-2
v_gene: TRBV10-3
abundance: many
d_gene: NA

CDR3nt: TGTGCCATCAGGCCAGGAGGTCATTCTGAAGCTTTCTTT
CDR3aa: CAIRPGGHSEAFF
j_gene: TRBJ1-1
v_gene: TRBV10-3
abundance: NA
d_gene: NA

CDR3nt: TGTGCCAGCAGTGATGTCCGGCGGGGGGGCTTGAAGACCCAGTACTTC
CDR3aa: CASSDVRRGGLKTQYF
j_gene: TRBJ2-5
v_gene: TRBV6-1
abundance: many
d_gene: TRBD2

CDR3nt: TGCAGTGCTAGAGGGGTTGGCGGGAGGACCTACGAGCAGTACTTC
CDR3aa: CSARGVGGRTYEQYF
j_gene: TRBJ2-7
v_gene: TRBV20-1
abundance: many
d_gene: TRBD2

CDR3nt: TGTGCCAGCAGTTACTCGATAGGCGCCGAGCAGTACTTC
CDR3aa: CASSYSIGAEQYF
j_gene: TRBJ2-7
v_gene: TRBV6-5
abundance: many
d_gene: NA

CDR3nt: TGTGCCAGCAGCGTAGTTACTTCGTCCACCGGGGAGCTGTTTTTT
CDR3aa: CASSVVTSSTGELFF
j_gene: TRBJ2-2
v_gene: TRBV9
abundance: many
d_gene: NA

CDR3nt: TGTGCCAGCAGCCCCCCAAGGGGAGGTCGCTACGAGCAGTACTTC
CDR3aa: CASSPPRGGRYEQYF
j_gene: TRBJ2-7
v_gene: TRBV7-9
abundance: many
d_gene: NA

CDR3nt: TGTGCCAGCAGGGGACTAGCGGCCTACGAGCAGTACTTC
CDR3aa: CASRGLAAYEQYF
j_gene: TRBJ2-7
v_gene: TRBV2
abundance: many
d_gene: TRBD2

CDR3nt: TGCAGTGCCCAGGGACAAGTGATAAAAAACATTCAGTACTTC
CDR3aa: CSAQGQVIKNIQYF
j_gene: TRBJ2-4
v_gene: TRBV20-1
abundance: many
d_gene: NA

CDR3nt: TGTGCCAGCCGCCAAGGAGGATCACCTAACTATGGCTACACCTTC
CDR3aa: CASRQGGSPNYGYTF
j_gene: TRBJ1-2
v_gene: TRBV7-2
abundance: few
d_gene: NA

CDR3nt: TGTGCCAGCAGCGATGGGGGAACCGACACTGAAGCTTTCTTT
CDR3aa: CASSDGGTDTEAFF
j_gene: TRBJ1-1
v_gene: TRBV9
abundance: NA
d_gene: NA

CDR3nt: TGTGCCAGCAGCTTAAGGTCCGGGGAGACCCAGTACTTC
CDR3aa: CASSLRSGETQYF
j_gene: TRBJ2-5
v_gene: TRBV11-2
abundance: many
d_gene: NA

CDR3nt: TGTGCCAGCAGCGCAGCCGGGACAGGAGCCGAGCAGTACTTC
CDR3aa: CASSAAGTGAEQYF
j_gene: TRBJ2-7
v_gene: TRBV9
abundance: many
d_gene: TRBD1

CDR3nt: TGTGCCAGCAGTCTCCGTTATTACGAGCAGTACTTC
CDR3aa: CASSLRYYEQYF
j_gene: TRBJ2-7
v_gene: TRBV12-3/TRBV12-4
abundance: many
d_gene: NA

CDR3nt: TGCAGTGCTAGAGAGGCCGGGAGAGGGACCCAGTACTTC
CDR3aa: CSAREAGRGTQYF
j_gene: TRBJ2-5
v_gene: TRBV20-1
abundance: many
d_gene: NA

CDR3nt: TGTGCCATCAGGACCGTCGGGAGGGAGTACGAGCAGTACTTC
CDR3aa: CAIRTVGREYEQYF
j_gene: TRBJ2-7
v_gene: TRBV10-3
abundance: NA
d_gene: TRBD2

CDR3nt: TGTGCCAGTAGTATGAGGCGGGAATACACCGGGGAGCTGTTTTTT
CDR3aa: CASSMRREYTGELFF
j_gene: TRBJ2-2
v_gene: TRBV19
abundance: many
d_gene: NA

CDR3nt: TGCAGCGTAGACAAGACAGGGGTGAACACTGAAGCTTTCTTT
CDR3aa: CSVDKTGVNTEAFF
j_gene: TRBJ1-1
v_gene: TRBV29-1
abundance: many
d_gene: TRBD1

CDR3nt: TGTGCCAGCAGTCCCTGGGACAGGGGAGATCAGCCCCAGCATTTT
CDR3aa: CASSPWDRGDQPQHF
j_gene: TRBJ1-5
v_gene: TRBV6-5
abundance: many
d_gene: TRBD1

CDR3nt: TGTGCCAGTAGTATAGTTGGGACTAGCTCGAGCTACGAGCAGTACTTC
CDR3aa: CASSIVGTSSSYEQYF
j_gene: TRBJ2-7
v_gene: TRBV19
abundance: NA
d_gene: TRBD2

CDR3nt: TGCAGTGCTAGAGGGCCAGGGATCAACGAGCAGTACTTC
CDR3aa: CSARGPGINEQYF
j_gene: TRBJ2-7
v_gene: TRBV20-1
abundance: many
d_gene: NA

CDR3nt: TGTGCCAGCAGTCCGTTCACAGGGGGCCATACTGAAGCTTTCTTT
CDR3aa: CASSPFTGGHTEAFF
j_gene: TRBJ1-1
v_gene: TRBV27
abundance: many
d_gene: TRBD1

CDR3nt: TGTGCCAGCAAAATCGGGGCTCATGGCTACACCTTC
CDR3aa: CASKIGAHGYTF
j_gene: TRBJ1-2
v_gene: TRBV27
abundance: many
d_gene: NA

CDR3nt: TGTGCCAGCAGCCAAGATTCTAGCTTGGAGACCCAGTACTTC
CDR3aa: CASSQDSSLETQYF
j_gene: TRBJ2-5
v_gene: TRBV4-2
abundance: NA
d_gene: NA

CDR3nt: TGTGCCAGCAGCCCTACCGGGACTAGCGGACGGAACACCGGGGAGCTGTTTTTT
CDR3aa: CASSPTGTSGRNTGELFF
j_gene: TRBJ2-2
v_gene: TRBV5-6
abundance: few
d_gene: TRBD2

CDR3nt: TGTGCCATCAGTGAGTCCATTAGCGGGGAGCAGTACTTC
CDR3aa: CAISESISGEQYF
j_gene: TRBJ2-7
v_gene: TRBV10-3
abundance: many
d_gene: TRBD2

CDR3nt: TGTGCCATCCTGACCCCTGAGGAGATCTTGGAGACCCAGTACTTC
CDR3aa: CAILTPEEILETQYF
j_gene: TRBJ2-5
v_gene: TRBV19
abundance: many
d_gene: NA

CDR3nt: TGCACTGCTAGAGATAGATACAGTCAGCCCCAGCATTTT
CDR3aa: CTARDRYSQPQHF
j_gene: TRBJ1-5
v_gene: TRBV20-1
abundance: NA
d_gene: NA

CDR3nt: TGTGCCAGCAGTGAATGGGGACGGAGGGGTCAGCCCCAGCATTTT
CDR3aa: CASSEWGRRGQPQHF
j_gene: TRBJ1-5
v_gene: TRBV6-1
abundance: NA
d_gene: NA

CDR3nt: TGTGCCAGCAGCGTCAAGACAGGGTGGCCTTACGAGCAGTACTTC
CDR3aa: CASSVKTGWPYEQYF
j_gene: TRBJ2-7
v_gene: TRBV9
abundance: many
d_gene: TRBD1

CDR3nt: TGTGCCAGTAGTACACTAGCGGAAACGGGAGAGCAGTACTTC
CDR3aa: CASSTLAETGEQYF
j_gene: TRBJ2-7
v_gene: TRBV19
abundance: many
d_gene: TRBD2

CDR3nt: TGTGCCAGCACCCCCCCCTTAGGTCTGAAGCCTAACTATGGCTACACCTTC
CDR3aa: CASTPPLGLKPNYGYTF
j_gene: TRBJ1-2
v_gene: TRBV28
abundance: many
d_gene: NA

CDR3nt: TGTGCCAGCAGTTTGGTCCGGGAGGGGCCCCAGCATTTT
CDR3aa: CASSLVREGPQHF
j_gene: TRBJ1-5
v_gene: TRBV12-3/TRBV12-4
abundance: many
d_gene: NA

CDR3nt: TGTGCCACCAGTGATCGGACCCAGGCGGAGACCCAGTACTTC
CDR3aa: CATSDRTQAETQYF
j_gene: TRBJ2-5
v_gene: TRBV24-1
abundance: many
d_gene: NA

CDR3nt: TGTGCCAGCAGTTACGGCAGTTACACTGAAGCTTTCTTT
CDR3aa: CASSYGSYTEAFF
j_gene: TRBJ1-1
v_gene: TRBV6-5
abundance: many
d_gene: NA

CDR3nt: TGTGCCAGCAGTAGACTGGGACTTGAGGAGACCCAGTACTTC
CDR3aa: CASSRLGLEETQYF
j_gene: TRBJ2-5
v_gene: TRBV2
abundance: many
d_gene: NA

CDR3nt: TGTGCCAGCAGCCCCGAATATAGCAATCAGCCCCAGCATTTT
CDR3aa: CASSPEYSNQPQHF
j_gene: TRBJ1-5
v_gene: TRBV12-3/TRBV12-4
abundance: many
d_gene: NA

CDR3nt: TGTGCCAGCAGCACCGGGGCAGCTAACTACGAGCAGTACTTC
CDR3aa: CASSTGAANYEQYF
j_gene: TRBJ2-7
v_gene: TRBV7-2
abundance: NA
d_gene: NA

CDR3nt: TGTGCCAGCAGTTCCCCGACGCAGGCCACTGAAGCTTTCTTT
CDR3aa: CASSSPTQATEAFF
j_gene: TRBJ1-1
v_gene: TRBV12-3/TRBV12-4
abundance: many
d_gene: NA

CDR3nt: TGTGCCAGCACCTTGGACGGTCCGAACACTGAAGCTTTCTTT
CDR3aa: CASTLDGPNTEAFF
j_gene: TRBJ1-1
v_gene: TRBV6-5
abundance: many
d_gene: NA

CDR3nt: TGTGCCATTTCATTTCTGGCGGGCACCGGGGAGCTGTTTTTT
CDR3aa: CAISFLAGTGELFF
j_gene: TRBJ2-2
v_gene: TRBV7-9
abundance: NA
d_gene: NA

CDR3nt: TGCGCCAGCAGCCACGCTTCTGGTAACGAAGCTTTCTTT
CDR3aa: CASSHASGNEAFF
j_gene: TRBJ1-1
v_gene: TRBV4-1
abundance: many
d_gene: NA

CDR3nt: TGTGCCAGCAGCCGAAGGGAGGAGGGGATATCACCCCTCCACTTT
CDR3aa: CASSRREEGISPLHF
j_gene: TRBJ1-6
v_gene: TRBV6-1
abundance: many
d_gene: NA

CDR3nt: TGCGCCAGCAGCCAAGATTTGGGCCTCCAAGAGACCCAGTACTTC
CDR3aa: CASSQDLGLQETQYF
j_gene: TRBJ2-5
v_gene: TRBV4-1
abundance: few
d_gene: NA